This T cell receptor (beta chain) emerged from a study of tumor-infiltrating lymphocytes in primary liver carcinoma. Bulk tissue was left unsorted, and RNA and DNA were co-extracted from about 20-30 mg of it. Tumor samples each held over 90% viable tumor cells. The study's findings and limits: Tumor region pairs showed greater overlap than either tumor-adjacent or tumor-blood pairs did.

V lost 4 bases, J lost 1 base, and 16 bases lay in between. This CDR3 comprises 16 residues. Germline CDR1 and CDR2: MDHEN and SYDVKM. With a constant-region primer, TCR beta cDNA was made from approximately 500 ng of total RNA. Libraries for TCR beta were built through three nested multiplex PCR rounds, which together made up a slightly modified ARM-PCR procedure. Primers for the first two PCR rounds were TRBV1-TRBV30 forward primers and a C-beta reverse primer (around 11 cycles per round). TCRdb fed the multiplex PCR reads into MiXCR, producing one record per CDR3 protein. Among 100,000 to 150,000 distinct CDR3 sequences listed, 60% to 75% were seen once. This clonotype occurred many times. The antigen remains undetermined.

The sequenced sample was liver tumor tissue from sampling region 3. Stated subset: tumor region T3, left-lateral pole. The V call is TRBV28, the J call TRBJ1-1; tentative D call: TRBD1 (6 bases). The source of this sequence is a woman aged 60-75 years with primary liver carcinoma and hepatitis B virus infection. In DNA form, the CDR3 reads TGTGCCAGCAGTTCCTTCGGGTTGGGACAGAACACTGAAGCTTTCTTT. Its translation: CASSSFGLGQNTEAFF.